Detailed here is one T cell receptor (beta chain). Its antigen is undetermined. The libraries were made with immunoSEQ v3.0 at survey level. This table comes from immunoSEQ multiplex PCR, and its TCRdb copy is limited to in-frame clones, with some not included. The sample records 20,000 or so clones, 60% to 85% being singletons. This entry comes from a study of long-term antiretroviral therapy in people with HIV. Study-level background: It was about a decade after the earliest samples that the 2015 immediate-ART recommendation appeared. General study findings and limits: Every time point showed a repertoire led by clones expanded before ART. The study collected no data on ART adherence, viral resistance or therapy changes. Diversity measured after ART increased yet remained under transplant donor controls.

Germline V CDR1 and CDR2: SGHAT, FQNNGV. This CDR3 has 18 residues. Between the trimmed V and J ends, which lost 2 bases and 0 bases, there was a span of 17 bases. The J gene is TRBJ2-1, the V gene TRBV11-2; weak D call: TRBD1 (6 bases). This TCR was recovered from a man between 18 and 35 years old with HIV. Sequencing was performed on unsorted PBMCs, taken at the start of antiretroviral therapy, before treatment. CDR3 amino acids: CASSLRSLKGGSYNEQFF. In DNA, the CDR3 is TGTGCCAGCAGCTTAAGGTCCTTAAAAGGGGGCTCCTACAATGAGCAGTTCTTC.